This TCR beta chain was captured in a study of CD8 T cells in Susac syndrome. This CDR3 comprises 15 residues. J lost 8 bases, V lost 3 bases, and 12 bases had no gene match. Looked up from germline, CDR1 is DFQATT and CDR2 is SNEGSKA (reference sequence). With random hexamers, reverse transcription was performed on about 0.5 to 1 ug of RNA. It was immunoSEQ multiplex PCR that amplified TCR beta CDR3 across 54 Vbeta and 13 Jbeta. TCRdb reprocessed the immunoSEQ multiplex PCR reads with MiXCR, giving one entry per CDR3 protein. The sample consists of some 200,000 distinct CDR3 sequences, approximately 95% of them appearing once. The study used healthy donors as controls matched for age and sex. The CD8+ and CD4+ T cells were isolated magnetically using a negative isolation approach, whereas the TEMRA cells were enriched by FACS.

The receptor comes from a human donor in good health. V usage is TRBV20-1 and J usage is TRBJ2-4; 8 positions match TRBD2. Sequences were obtained from CD4+ T cells from PBMCs. CDR3 amino acids: CSASGAGVRADIQYF. CDR3 in DNA: TGCAGTGCTAGTGGAGCGGGAGTCCGGGCGGACATTCAGTACTTC.